The rows below give T cell receptor beta chains drawn from one sample of a study of cytomegalovirus exposure and HLA in healthy donors. The repertoire was sequenced with immunoSEQ multiplex PCR; TCRdb's copy has only in-frame clones and lacks some. The repertoire includes 200,000 or so clones, around four fifths of them detected once, and under 7.5% sits in the top ten. Material: PBMCs. Every receptor here comes from a man between 18 and 35 years old in good health and CMV-seropositive. The CDR3 runs from the conserved cysteine through the conserved F or W. Each record gives: J gene, clone size, D gene, V gene, CDR3 DNA, CDR3 protein. The D gene is left open where the match is weak. Clone size appears in some rows only: once, few, many, or a class for an expanded clone.

>TRBJ2-1|NA|NA|TRBV27
TGTGCCAGCAGTTTATCGGCGGAAAGCTCCTACAATGAGCAGTTCTTC
CASSLSAESSYNEQFF
>TRBJ2-6|NA|NA|TRBV5-4
TGTGCCAGCAGCTTGTTGAGCTCTGGGGCCAACGTCCTGACTTTC
CASSLLSSGANVLTF
>TRBJ2-1|NA|NA|TRBV18
TGTGCCAGCTCACCACCGATTAGAGATGAGCAGTTCTTC
CASSPPIRDEQFF
>TRBJ2-5|NA|TRBD2|TRBV7-3
TGTGCCAGCAGCTTAGTTGGCGGCGGGAGGGAGACCCAGTACTTC
CASSLVGGGRETQYF
>TRBJ2-1|NA|TRBD2|TRBV9
TGTGCCAGCAGCGGACTAGCGGGAAACCGGGAGCAGTTCTTC
CASSGLAGNREQFF
>TRBJ2-1|NA|TRBD2|TRBV9
TGTGCCAGCAGCGCTAGCGGGACCGACTCCTACAATGAGCAGTTCTTC
CASSASGTDSYNEQFF
>TRBJ2-1|NA|NA|TRBV5-8
TGTGCCAGCAGCCCGGGACTTACCAACAATGAGCAGTTCTTC
CASSPGLTNNEQFF
>TRBJ1-4|NA|NA|TRBV28
TGTGCCAGCAGTCTCCTGGGGGCCAATGAAAAACTGTTTTTT
CASSLLGANEKLFF
>TRBJ2-3|NA|TRBD2|TRBV7-6
TGTGCCAGCAGCTTAGAAAGGAGGCCTAGCGGGAAAAGCACAGATACGCAGTATTTT
CASSLERRPSGKSTDTQYF
>TRBJ2-1|NA|NA|TRBV28
TGTGCCAGCAGGCCTCCGGGGATCTACAATGAGCAGTTCTTC
CASRPPGIYNEQFF
>TRBJ1-5|few|TRBD1|TRBV29-1
TGCAGCGTTGAGACAGGGAGCAATCAGCCCCAGCATTTT
CSVETGSNQPQHF
>TRBJ2-1|NA|TRBD2|TRBV7-9
TGTGCCAGCAGCTTAGGGTCGGCGGGAGCCCGGGGGCAGTTCTTC
CASSLGSAGARGQFF
>TRBJ2-2|NA|TRBD2|TRBV2
TGTGCCAGCAGTGAAGTCCGGGAGGGTACCGGGGAGCTGTTTTTT
CASSEVREGTGELFF
>TRBJ2-5|NA|NA|TRBV5-4
TGTGCCAGCAGCTCCGACACGACGGAGACCCAGTACTTC
CASSSDTTETQYF
>TRBJ2-1|once|TRBD1|TRBV18
TGTGCCAGCTCACCACCGGGACAGGACTACAATGAGCAGTTCTTC
CASSPPGQDYNEQFF
>TRBJ1-2|NA|TRBD1|TRBV6-5
TGTGCCAGCAGTTACTCGACAGGGGCCTATGGCTACACCTTC
CASSYSTGAYGYTF
>TRBJ2-1|once|NA|TRBV25-1
TGTGCCAGCGGACAGTTCTACAATGAGCAGTTCTTC
CASGQFYNEQFF
>TRBJ1-5|NA|TRBD1|TRBV28
TGTGCCAGCAGTTTCTCAGTAGCAGGGGGCTATCAGCCCCAGCATTTT
CASSFSVAGGYQPQHF
>TRBJ2-1|NA|NA|TRBV29-1
TGCAGCGTTGTCCCCCCCGGGAGTGGAAATGAGCAGTTCTTC
CSVVPPGSGNEQFF
>TRBJ2-5|NA|TRBD1|TRBV9
TGTGCCAGCAGCGTGTTGACAGGGGGCGGAGAGACCCAGTACTTC
CASSVLTGGGETQYF
>TRBJ2-7|NA|TRBD2|TRBV18
TGTGCCAGCTCAACACGACTAGCGGGGACCTACGAGCAGTACTTC
CASSTRLAGTYEQYF
>TRBJ1-1|NA|NA|TRBV15
TGTGCCACCAGCAGAGAGGGACAGAACACTGAAGCTTTCTTT
CATSREGQNTEAFF
>TRBJ1-2|NA|NA|TRBV7-9
TGTGCCAGCAGCTTAGGTAACAGCTTAAACTATGGCTACACCTTC
CASSLGNSLNYGYTF
>TRBJ2-7|NA|NA|TRBV7-8
TGTGCCAGCAGCTTAGCGAGGCTAGCATACGAGCAGTACTTC
CASSLARLAYEQYF
>TRBJ2-2|NA|NA|TRBV5-4
TGTGCCAGCAGAACGGGTTCCGGGACCGGGGAGCTGTTTTTT
CASRTGSGTGELFF
>TRBJ2-2|few|NA|TRBV6-5
TGTGCCAGCAGTCGTTCGGGCACCGGGGAGCTGTTTTTT
CASSRSGTGELFF